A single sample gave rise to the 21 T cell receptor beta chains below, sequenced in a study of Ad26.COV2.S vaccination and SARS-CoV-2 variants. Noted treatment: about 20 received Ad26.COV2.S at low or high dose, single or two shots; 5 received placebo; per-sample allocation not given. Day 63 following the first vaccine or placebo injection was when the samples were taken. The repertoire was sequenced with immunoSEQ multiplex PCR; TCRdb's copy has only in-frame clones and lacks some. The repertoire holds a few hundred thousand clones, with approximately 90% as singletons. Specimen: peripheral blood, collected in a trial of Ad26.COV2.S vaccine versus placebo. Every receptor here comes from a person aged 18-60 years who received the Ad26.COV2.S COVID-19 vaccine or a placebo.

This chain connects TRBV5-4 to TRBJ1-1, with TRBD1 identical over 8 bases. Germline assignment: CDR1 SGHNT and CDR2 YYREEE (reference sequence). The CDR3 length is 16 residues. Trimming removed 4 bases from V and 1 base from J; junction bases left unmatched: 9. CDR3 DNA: TGTGCCAGCAGCCCCCGCTCCGGGACAGGGAACACTGAAGCTTTCTTT. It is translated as CASSPRSGTGNTEAFF.

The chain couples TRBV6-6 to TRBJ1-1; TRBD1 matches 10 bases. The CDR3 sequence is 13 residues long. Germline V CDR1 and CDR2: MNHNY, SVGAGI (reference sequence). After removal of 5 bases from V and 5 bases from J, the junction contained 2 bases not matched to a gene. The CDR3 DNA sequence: TGTGCCAGCAGTCGGACAGGGGGGACTGAAGCTTTCTTT. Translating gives CASSRTGGTEAFF.

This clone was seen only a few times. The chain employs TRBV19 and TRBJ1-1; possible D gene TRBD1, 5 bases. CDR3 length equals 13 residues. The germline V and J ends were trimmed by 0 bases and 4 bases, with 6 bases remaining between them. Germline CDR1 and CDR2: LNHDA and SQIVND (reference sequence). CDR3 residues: CASSIEGGTEAFF. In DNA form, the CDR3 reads TGTGCCAGTAGTATAGAGGGGGGCACTGAAGCTTTCTTT. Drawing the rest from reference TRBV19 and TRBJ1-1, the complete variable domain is DGGITQSPKYLFRKEGQNVTLSCEQNLNHDAMYWYRQDPGQGLRLIYYSQIVNDFQKGDIAEGYSVSREKKESFPLTVTSAQKNPTAFYLCASSIEGGTEAFFGQGTRLTVV.

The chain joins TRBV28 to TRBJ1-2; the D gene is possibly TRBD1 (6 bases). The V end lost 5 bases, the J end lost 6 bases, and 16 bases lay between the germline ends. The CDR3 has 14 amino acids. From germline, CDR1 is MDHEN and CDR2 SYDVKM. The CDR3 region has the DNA TGTGCCAGCAGTGGGGAACAGGGATGGGATGGCTACACCTTC. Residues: CASSGEQGWDGYTF.

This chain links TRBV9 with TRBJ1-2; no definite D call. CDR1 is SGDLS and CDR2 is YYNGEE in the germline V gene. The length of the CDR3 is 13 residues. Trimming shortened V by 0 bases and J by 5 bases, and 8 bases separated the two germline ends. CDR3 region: CASSVDGLYGYTF. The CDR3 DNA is TGTGCCAGCAGCGTAGACGGGTTATATGGCTACACCTTC.

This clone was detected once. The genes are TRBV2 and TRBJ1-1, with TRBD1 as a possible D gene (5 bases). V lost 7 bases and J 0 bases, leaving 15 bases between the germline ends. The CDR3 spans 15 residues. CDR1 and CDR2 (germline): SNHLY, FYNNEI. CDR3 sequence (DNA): TGTGCCAGCATCCTCCCGGGGCAGCTGAACACTGAAGCTTTCTTT. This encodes CASILPGQLNTEAFF.

The CDR3 here is CATSRFPGASGWGETQYF. The CDR3 bases are TGTGCCACCAGCAGGTTTCCCGGGGCTAGCGGTTGGGGTGAGACCCAGTACTTC. This sequence joins TRBV15 and TRBJ2-5, with 7 bases that match TRBD2. The CDR3 sequence is 18 residues long. Trimming took 3 bases from V and 5 from J; bases not matched to a gene: 18. Looked up from germline, CDR1 is LNHNV and CDR2 is YYDKDF (reference sequence).

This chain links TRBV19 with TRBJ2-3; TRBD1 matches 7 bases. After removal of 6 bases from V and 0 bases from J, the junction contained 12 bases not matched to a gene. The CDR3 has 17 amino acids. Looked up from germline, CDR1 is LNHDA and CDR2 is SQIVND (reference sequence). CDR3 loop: CASRNRGHQASTDTQYF. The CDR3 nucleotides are TGTGCCAGTAGGAACAGGGGACATCAAGCTAGCACAGATACGCAGTATTTT. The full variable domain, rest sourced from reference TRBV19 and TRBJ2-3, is DGGITQSPKYLFRKEGQNVTLSCEQNLNHDAMYWYRQDPGQGLRLIYYSQIVNDFQKGDIAEGYSVSREKKESFPLTVTSAQKNPTAFYLCASRNRGHQASTDTQYFGPGTRLTVL.

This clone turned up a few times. For the CDR3, the DNA is TGCGCCAGCAGCCTCGGGCCGAACAATCAGCCCCAGCATTTT. This gives the protein CASSLGPNNQPQHF. The V gene is TRBV4-1, the J gene TRBJ1-5, with D unresolved. CDR1 MGHRA and CDR2 YSYEKL come from the germline V gene. Between the trimmed V and J ends, which lost 4 bases and 3 bases, there was a span of 10 bases. The CDR3 length is 14 residues.

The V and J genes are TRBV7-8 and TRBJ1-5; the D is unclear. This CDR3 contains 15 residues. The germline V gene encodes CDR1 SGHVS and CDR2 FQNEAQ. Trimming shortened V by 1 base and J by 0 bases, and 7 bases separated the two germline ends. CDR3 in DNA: TGTGCCAGCAGCTTAGACAGCCTTAGCAATCAGCCCCAGCATTTT. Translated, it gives CASSLDSLSNQPQHF.

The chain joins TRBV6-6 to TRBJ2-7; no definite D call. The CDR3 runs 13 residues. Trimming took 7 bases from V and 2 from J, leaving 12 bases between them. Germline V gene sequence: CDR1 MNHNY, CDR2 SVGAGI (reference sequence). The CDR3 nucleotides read TGTGCCAGCAACAACGGTGAAACCTACGAGCAGTACTTC. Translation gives CASNNGETYEQYF.

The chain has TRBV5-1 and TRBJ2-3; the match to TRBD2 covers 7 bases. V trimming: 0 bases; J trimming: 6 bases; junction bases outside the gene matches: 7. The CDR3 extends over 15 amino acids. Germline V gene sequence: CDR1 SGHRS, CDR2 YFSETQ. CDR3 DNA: TGCGCCAGCAGCTTGGGACTAGCCTTGGTGGATACGCAGTATTTT. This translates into CASSLGLALVDTQYF.

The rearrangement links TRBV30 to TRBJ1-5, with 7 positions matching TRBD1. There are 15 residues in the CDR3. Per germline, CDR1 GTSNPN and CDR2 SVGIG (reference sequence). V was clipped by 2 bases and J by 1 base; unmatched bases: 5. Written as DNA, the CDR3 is TGTGCCTGGAGTAAGGGGGCGGCAAGCAATCAGCCCCAGCATTTT. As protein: CAWSKGAASNQPQHF. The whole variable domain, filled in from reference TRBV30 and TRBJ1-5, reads SQTIHQWPATLVQPVGSPLSLECTVEGTSNPNLYWYRQAAGRGLQLLFYSVGIGQISSEVPQNLSASRPQDRQFILSSKKLLLSDSGFYLCAWSKGAASNQPQHFGDGTRLSIL.

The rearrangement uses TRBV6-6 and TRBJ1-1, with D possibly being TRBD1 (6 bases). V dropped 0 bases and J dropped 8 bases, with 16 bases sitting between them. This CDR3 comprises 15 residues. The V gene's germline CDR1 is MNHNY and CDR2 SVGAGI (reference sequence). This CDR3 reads CASSYSGPQGKEAFF. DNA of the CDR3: TGTGCCAGCAGTTACTCGGGGCCTCAGGGGAAGGAAGCTTTCTTT.

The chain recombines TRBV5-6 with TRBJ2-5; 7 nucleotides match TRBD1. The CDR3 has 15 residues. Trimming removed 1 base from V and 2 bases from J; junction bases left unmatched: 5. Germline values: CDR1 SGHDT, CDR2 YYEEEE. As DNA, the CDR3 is TGTGCCAGCAGCTTGAGGGACAGAGTTCAAGAGACCCAGTACTTC. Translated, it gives CASSLRDRVQETQYF.

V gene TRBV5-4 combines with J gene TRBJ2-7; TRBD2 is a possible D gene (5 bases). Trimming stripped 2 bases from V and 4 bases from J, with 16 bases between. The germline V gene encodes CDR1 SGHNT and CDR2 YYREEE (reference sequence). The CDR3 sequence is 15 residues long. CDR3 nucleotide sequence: TGTGCCAGCAGCTTACCACGGGGTCGATCTTACGAGCAGTACTTC. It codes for CASSLPRGRSYEQYF.

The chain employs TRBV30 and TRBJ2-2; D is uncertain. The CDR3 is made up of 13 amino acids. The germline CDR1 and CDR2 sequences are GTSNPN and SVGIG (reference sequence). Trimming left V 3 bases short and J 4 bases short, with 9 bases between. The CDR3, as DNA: TGTGCCTGGAGCGCTCTAAGCACCGGGGAGCTGTTTTTT. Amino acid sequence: CAWSALSTGELFF.

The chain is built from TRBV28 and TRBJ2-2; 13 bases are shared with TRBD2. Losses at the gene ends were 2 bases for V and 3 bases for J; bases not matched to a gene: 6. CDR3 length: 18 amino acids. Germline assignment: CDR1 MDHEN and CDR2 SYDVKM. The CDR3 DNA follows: TGTGCCAGCAGTTTAAGCCTCGGACTAGCGGGGGACACCGGGGAGCTGTTTTTT. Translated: CASSLSLGLAGDTGELFF.

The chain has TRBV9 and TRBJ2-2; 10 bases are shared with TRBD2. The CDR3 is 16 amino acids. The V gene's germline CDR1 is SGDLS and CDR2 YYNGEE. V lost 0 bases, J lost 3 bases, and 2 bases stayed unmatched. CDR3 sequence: CASSVEAGGYTGELFF. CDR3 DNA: TGTGCCAGCAGCGTAGAAGCGGGGGGGTACACCGGGGAGCTGTTTTTT. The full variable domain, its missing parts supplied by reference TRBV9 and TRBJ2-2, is DSGVTQTPKHLITATGQRVTLRCSPRSGDLSVYWYQQSLDQGLQFLIQYYNGEERAKGNILERFSAQQFPDLHSELNLSSLELGDSALYFCASSVEAGGYTGELFFGEGSRLTVL.

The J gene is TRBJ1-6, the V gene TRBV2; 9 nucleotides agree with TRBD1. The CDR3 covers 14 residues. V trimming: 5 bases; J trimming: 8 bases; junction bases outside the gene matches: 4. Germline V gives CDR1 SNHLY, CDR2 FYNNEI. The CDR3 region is CASSPGQGHSPLHF. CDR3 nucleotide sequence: TGTGCCAGCAGTCCGGGACAGGGACATTCACCCCTCCACTTT.

As DNA, the CDR3 is TGTGCCTCAGCAAAGGAGGGGAGCTATGGCTACACCTTC. Translating gives CASAKEGSYGYTF. The chain has TRBV2 and TRBJ1-2; possible D gene TRBD1, 5 bases. This CDR3 is built from 13 residues. The germline CDR1 and CDR2 sequences are SNHLY and FYNNEI. Trimming removed 11 bases from V and 4 bases from J, with 17 bases in between.